This is a list of T cell receptor beta chains from one sample in a study of cytomegalovirus exposure and HLA in healthy donors. TCRdb's table, derived via immunoSEQ multiplex PCR, lists solely in-frame clones and lacks some. The sample carries tens of thousands of clones, about 80% recorded once. The sequenced sample consisted of PBMCs. These receptors originate from a male donor in good health and CMV-seronegative. Each CDR3 is given with its conserved first and last residue. Each record gives: V gene, D gene, clone size, J gene, CDR3 DNA, CDR3 protein. The D gene is left open where the match is weak. Clone size is shown for a subset of rows, as once, few, many or a class of expanded clone.

>TRBV5-8|NA|few|TRBJ1-1
TGTGCCAGCAGCTTGGGACAGGAGGTGAACACTGAAGCTTTCTTT
CASSLGQEVNTEAFF
>TRBV28|NA|NA|TRBJ1-5
TGTGCCAGCAGGAGCACGGGGGGTCAGCCCCAGCATTTT
CASRSTGGQPQHF
>TRBV7-2|NA|NA|TRBJ2-4
TGTGCCAGCAGCTTAGCAGGGAGGAGGAACAGTCAGTACTTC
CASSLAGRRNSQYF
>TRBV9|NA|NA|TRBJ1-1
TGTGCCAGCAGCGCCACGGTCCGGGAGGCCCAAGCTTTCTTT
CASSATVREAQAFF
>TRBV7-9|NA|NA|TRBJ1-1
TGTGCCAGCAGCTCCCAGTTGGGGCCGGGTGAAGCTTTCTTT
CASSSQLGPGEAFF
>TRBV18|NA|NA|TRBJ1-1
TGTGCCAGCTCACCTAGGGGGTTGAACACTGAAGCTTTCTTT
CASSPRGLNTEAFF
>TRBV6-5|TRBD1|NA|TRBJ2-3
TGTGCCAGCAGCCGACAGGGGGCGCCGGGGGATACGCAGTATTTT
CASSRQGAPGDTQYF
>TRBV28|NA|NA|TRBJ1-6
TGTGCCAGCACCTCAGGGGCGATTAGCTCACCCCTCCACTTT
CASTSGAISSPLHF
>TRBV4-3|TRBD2|NA|TRBJ2-3
TGCGCCAGCAGCCAGGGACTAGCGGGAGGGCTAACAGATACGCAGTATTTT
CASSQGLAGGLTDTQYF
>TRBV7-9|NA|once|TRBJ1-2
TGTGCCAGCAGCGTGACAGCGTCTTGGGGCTACACCTTC
CASSVTASWGYTF
>TRBV28|NA|NA|TRBJ1-2
TGTGCCAGCAGTCCGGGTGGTTCAGGGTTATCAAACTATGGCTACACCTTC
CASSPGGSGLSNYGYTF
>TRBV27|NA|NA|TRBJ2-7
TGTGCCAGCAGTTCCGCCGGAGTACCCGAGCAGTACTTC
CASSSAGVPEQYF
>TRBV11-2|NA|NA|TRBJ2-1
TGTGCCAGCAGCCTCGCTGGGGCAGGCTCCTACAATGAGCAGTTCTTC
CASSLAGAGSYNEQFF
>TRBV11-2|TRBD1|NA|TRBJ2-3
TGTGCCAGCAGCTTAGTTCGGGACAGGGGACACACAGATACGCAGTATTTT
CASSLVRDRGHTDTQYF
>TRBV7-6|TRBD1|NA|TRBJ2-7
TGTGCCAGCAGCTTTCAAGGGACAGGGAATATCTACGAGCAGTACTTC
CASSFQGTGNIYEQYF
>TRBV25-1|NA|few|TRBJ1-4
TGTGCCAGCAGTGGGGCCTATGAAAAACTGTTTTTT
CASSGAYEKLFF
>TRBV2|TRBD1|once|TRBJ1-5
TGTGCCAGCAGTGCCCGACAGGGAAGGAGCAATCAGCCCCAGCATTTT
CASSARQGRSNQPQHF
>TRBV19|NA|NA|TRBJ2-7
TGTGCCAGTAGTATTCTAGGTTCCGTAAAAAACGAGCAGTACTTC
CASSILGSVKNEQYF
>TRBV27|TRBD1|NA|TRBJ2-6
TGTGCCAGCAGTTGGACAGGGTCCGGGGCCAACGTCCTGACTTTC
CASSWTGSGANVLTF
>TRBV11-3|NA|NA|TRBJ2-1
TGTGCCAGCAGCTTAGGCGAGGGCTCCTACAATGAGCAGTTCTTC
CASSLGEGSYNEQFF
>TRBV6-6|NA|NA|TRBJ1-1
TGTGCCAGCAGTTACTCGCCAGGGCTGAACACTGAAGCTTTCTTT
CASSYSPGLNTEAFF
>TRBV28|TRBD2|NA|TRBJ2-1
TGTGCCAGCAGTTTAGGGGGAGCGGGAGGGCCTAGCAATGAGCAGTTCTTC
CASSLGGAGGPSNEQFF
>TRBV28|TRBD1|NA|TRBJ1-1
TGTGCCAGCAGTTTATCTCTTAGACAGGGGGCTGAAGCTTTCTTT
CASSLSLRQGAEAFF
>TRBV18|TRBD1|NA|TRBJ2-7
TGTGCCAGCTCACCTGAGGCACAGGGGACGGGAGAGCAGTACTTC
CASSPEAQGTGEQYF
>TRBV5-6|TRBD1|NA|TRBJ2-5
TGTGCCAGCAGCCTCACAGGGGAAGAGACCCAGTACTTC
CASSLTGEETQYF
>TRBV28|NA|NA|TRBJ2-5
TGTGCCAGCAACCGAGGGTTACAAGAGACCCAGTACTTC
CASNRGLQETQYF
>TRBV7-2|NA|NA|TRBJ1-1
TGTGCCAGCAGCCGAGGAGCAGCGAACACTGAAGCTTTCTTT
CASSRGAANTEAFF
>TRBV9|NA|NA|TRBJ2-7
TGTGCCAGCGGGCTCAACCCTTACGAGCAGTACTTC
CASGLNPYEQYF